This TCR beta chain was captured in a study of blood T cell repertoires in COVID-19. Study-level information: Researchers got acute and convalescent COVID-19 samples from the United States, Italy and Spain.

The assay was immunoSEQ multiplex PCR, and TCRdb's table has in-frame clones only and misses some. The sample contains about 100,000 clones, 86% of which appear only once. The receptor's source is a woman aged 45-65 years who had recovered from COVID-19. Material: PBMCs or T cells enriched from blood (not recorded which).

In DNA, the CDR3 is TGTGCCAGCTCCCAGGGATCTGGGGCCAACGTCCTGACTTTC. This translates into CASSQGSGANVLTF. V and J are TRBV18 and TRBJ2-6; the D gene is possibly TRBD1 (5 bases). Germline V gives CDR1 KGHSH, CDR2 LQKENI. This CDR3 spans 14 amino acids. Trimming took off 6 bases at V and 1 base at J, with 7 bases between the two ends.